Listed here are 20 T cell receptor delta chains from one sample, sequenced in a study of gamma-delta T cells after stem cell transplantation. TCRdb re-called clones from the RT-PCR reads via CATT. The sample holds around 2,000 delta-chain clones; roughly 1% are singletons and the top ten take 25% to 30%. What was sequenced was gamma-delta T cells. Source of these receptors: a human donor. It is not recorded whose cells these are; they may come from a transplant donor.

This clone is medium-sized (0.01 to 0.1%). The chain links TRDV2 to TRDJ1, with 12 bases matching TRDD3. V gave up 0 bases and J gave up 0 bases; unmatched junction bases: 7. The CDR3 extends over 18 amino acids. Germline V lookup: CDR1 GEAIGNYY, CDR2 EKD. CDR3 residues: CACDTLLLGDTYTDKLIF. CDR3 DNA: TGTGCCTGTGACACCCTCCTACTGGGGGATACCTACACCGATAAACTCATCTTT.

This clone was recorded a few times. A read error is likely here: a far larger clone is one base away. Other nucleotide sequences in the sample specify the same CDR3. V is TRDV2 and J is TRDJ1; 12 bases are shared with TRDD3. CDR1 and CDR2 from the germline V gene are GEAIGNYY and EKD. CDR3 length: 18 residues. The CDR3 sequence: CACDPLGDTLPHTDKLIF. CDR3 nucleotide sequence: TGTGCCTGTGACCCACTGGGGGATACCCTCCCACACACTGATAAACTCATCTTT.

For this clone: This could be a read error, since a much larger clone is one nucleotide away. The chain carries TRDV2 and TRDJ1; 7 nucleotides match TRDD3. Per germline, CDR1 GEAIGNYY and CDR2 EKD. Trimming took 0 bases from V and 3 from J; bases not matched to a gene: 6. This CDR3 is 15 amino acids long. In DNA form, the CDR3 reads TGTGCCTGTGACACCCCGGGGATAATGGCCGATAAACTCATCTTT. Translated: CACDTPGIMADKLIF.

The table lists this clone with a few counts. A much bigger clone sits one base away, suggesting this may be a read error. This chain connects TRDV2 to TRDJ3; 13 bases are a match to TRDD3. The germline CDR1 and CDR2 sequences are GEAIGNYY and EKD. CDR3 length: 20 residues. V shed 0 bases, J shed 0 bases, and the junction held 4 bases outside the gene matches. The DNA of the CDR3 is TGTGCCTGTGACACCGTACTGGGGGATACGTGCTCCTGGGACACCCGACAGATGTTTTTC. Translation gives CACDTVLGDTCSWDTRQMFF.

For this clone: Since a much larger clone is just one base distant, this may be a read error. The genes are TRDV2 and TRDJ3; 13 nucleotides match TRDD3. The CDR3 covers 20 residues. The germline gives CDR1 GEAIGNYY, CDR2 EKD. The CDR3 reads CACDTVLGDTQSWDARQMFF. Written as DNA, the CDR3 is TGTGCCTGTGACACCGTACTGGGGGATACGCAATCCTGGGACGCCCGACAGATGTTTTTC.

This clone was seen a few times. A read error may be the cause here, since a much bigger clone is one base away. Other DNA sequences in this specimen translate into the identical CDR3. The chain combines TRDV2 with TRDJ1; 11 nucleotides match TRDD3. Per the germline V gene, CDR1 is GEAIGNYY and CDR2 is EKD. The trim removed 2 bases at V and 8 bases at J, leaving 12 bases unmatched. The CDR3 sequence is 16 residues long. The CDR3, as DNA: TGTGCCTGTGACAGTTTACTGGGGGATAGTCGTGACAAACTCATCTTT. This sequence encodes CACDSLLGDSRDKLIF.

Judged by abundance, this clone is medium-sized (0.01 to 0.1%). This chain links TRDV2 with TRDJ1; 9 nucleotides line up with TRDD3. CDR1 and CDR2 from the germline V gene are GEAIGNYY and EKD. The J segment lost 1 base and the V segment lost 3 bases, leaving 11 bases of the junction unmatched. This CDR3 contains 17 residues. The DNA for the CDR3 is TGTGCCTGTGACGGGCTGGGGGATTCTGTAGGCACCGATAAACTCATCTTT. Protein: CACDGLGDSVGTDKLIF.

This clone ranks as medium-sized. Other nucleotide sequences from this sample produce the same CDR3. The chain recombines TRDV2 with TRDJ3, with 10 bases that match TRDD3. CDR3 size: 20 residues. Germline-derived CDR1 and CDR2 are GEAIGNYY and EKD. The V segment lost 0 bases and the J segment 1 base; nucleotides outside the gene matches: 8. The CDR3 is CACDTFELGDSSWDTRQMFF. Written as DNA, the CDR3 is TGTGCCTGTGACACCTTCGAGCTGGGGGATAGTTCCTGGGACACCCGACAGATGTTTTTC.

This clone is labeled as medium-sized. The chain joins TRDV2 to TRDJ1, with 11 bases that match TRDD3. The CDR3 contains 16 residues. The V and J ends lost 3 bases and 7 bases, in that order; junction bases with no gene match: 12. Germline-derived CDR1 and CDR2 are GEAIGNYY and EKD. The CDR3: CACDLLLGDRKGKLIF. The CDR3 nucleotides read TGTGCCTGTGACCTCCTACTGGGGGATAGAAAGGGTAAACTCATCTTT.

A remark on this clone: The protein given by TCRdb reflects a much larger clone and differs at residue 12 from this DNA's translation, likely from a read error; the protein shown is the DNA's translation. The chain employs TRDV2 and TRDJ1; tentatively, D is TRDD3 (6 bases). In germline, CDR1 is GEAIGNYY, CDR2 EKD. The V and J ends lost 0 bases and 3 bases respectively, with 19 bases between them. The CDR3 runs 17 residues. Written as DNA, the CDR3 is TGTGCCTGTGACACCTTGGGGGGGACACCGTACGCCGATAAACTCATCTTT. Protein: CACDTLGGTPYADKLIF.

About this clone itself: This likely traces to a read error, being one base from a far larger clone. This chain uses TRDV2 with TRDJ3; the D gene could be TRDD2 or TRDD3 (5 bases each). Trimming removed 0 bases from V and 0 bases from J, with 32 bases in between. Germline CDR1 and CDR2: GEAIGNYY and EKD. This CDR3 is built from 25 residues. The CDR3 sequence: CACDTPLTPYVSGANASWDTRQMFF. The CDR3 DNA sequence: TGTGCCTGTGACACCCCTCTGACCCCCTACGTTTCGGGGGCTAATGCCTCCTGGGACACCCGACAGATGTTTTTC.

In the case of this clone: The protein TCRdb lists belongs to a much larger clone and differs from this DNA's translation at residue 9, which points to a read error; the protein shown is made from the DNA. V is TRDV2 and J is TRDJ1; D remains ambiguous. This CDR3 has 17 amino acids. V lost 0 bases, J lost 0 bases, and 16 bases lay in between. CDR1 is GEAIGNYY, CDR2 EKD, per germline. The CDR3 sequence is CACDTVGTEGNTDKLIF. As DNA, the CDR3 is TGTGCCTGTGACACCGTAGGGACTGAGGGAAACACCGATAAACTCATCTTT.

Of note for this clone: Other DNA sequences within the sample encode an identical CDR3. The CDR3 sequence: CACDTLGDTRADKLIF. The CDR3, as DNA: TGTGCCTGTGACACTCTGGGGGATACGCGGGCCGATAAACTCATCTTT. V usage is TRDV2 and J usage is TRDJ1, with 12 positions matching TRDD3. The CDR3 has 16 residues. CDR1 and CDR2 from the germline V gene are GEAIGNYY and EKD. Trimming cost V 1 base and J 3 bases; bases outside gene matches: 5.

A remark on this clone: The protein recorded in TCRdb matches a much larger clone and deviates from this DNA's translation at residue 4, suggesting a read error; the protein here is obtained by translating the DNA. The chain combines TRDV2 with TRDJ1; 8 bases line up with TRDD3. Germline lookup yields CDR1 GEAIGNYY and CDR2 EKD. The CDR3 extends over 18 amino acids. Written as DNA, the CDR3 is TGTGCCTGTGGCACCGTTGGCAGGGTGGGGGATCCCCGGAGAGGACTCATCTTT. Protein sequence: CACGTVGRVGDPRRGLIF.

By sample fraction, this clone is medium-sized. The CDR3 DNA reads TGTGCCTGTGACTCCCTGGCTACTGGGGGATACGGGTACACCGATAAACTCATCTTT. Its translation is CACDSLATGGYGYTDKLIF. V is TRDV2 and J is TRDJ1, with TRDD3 identical over 13 bases. Per the germline V gene, CDR1 is GEAIGNYY and CDR2 is EKD. After removal of 3 bases from V and 0 bases from J, the junction contained 12 bases not matched to a gene. This CDR3 has 19 residues.

As concerns this clone: A far more abundant clone sits one base away, making this likely a read error. The sample holds other DNA sequences that translate to the same CDR3. This rearrangement joins TRDV2 to TRDJ1; 7 nucleotides match TRDD3. The CDR3 spans 18 residues. V dropped 4 bases and J dropped 0; count of bases not matched to a gene: 16. The germline gives CDR1 GEAIGNYY, CDR2 EKD. CDR3 protein: CACDTVATGDPYTDKLIF. CDR3 coding DNA: TGTGCCTGTGATACCGTAGCAACTGGGGACCCGTACACCGATAAACTCATCTTT.

This clone turned up a few times. Given a far larger clone just one base away, this is likely a sequencing read error. The chain employs TRDV2 and TRDJ2; TRDD3 matches 7 bases. Trimming removed 0 bases from V and 10 bases from J; junction bases left unmatched: 10. The CDR3 length is 15 residues. Germline assignment: CDR1 GEAIGNYY and CDR2 EKD. CDR3 amino acids: CACDTLGATSVQLFF. In DNA, the CDR3 is TGTGCCTGTGACACCCTGGGGGCGACCTCAGTACAACTCTTCTTT.

This clone was found a few times. A far larger clone is only one base removed, so a read error is likely. Other DNA sequences in the same sample also yield this CDR3. The CDR3 here is CAFSTPGGSSDKLIF. Written as DNA, the CDR3 is TGTGCCTTTAGTACACCTGGGGGATCTTCAGATAAACTCATCTTT. The rearrangement uses TRDV3 and TRDJ1; the match to TRDD3 covers 9 bases. There are 15 residues in the CDR3. J gave up 5 bases and V 0 bases, and 10 bases lay outside the gene matches. Germline assignment: CDR1 TVYSNPD and CDR2 GDNSRS (reference sequence).

In its sample, this clone was seen a few times. This same CDR3 is encoded by further DNA sequences in the sample. CDR3 DNA: TGTGCCTGTGACCGATTACTGGGGGATAACGACACCGATAAACTCATCTTT. The encoded protein is CACDRLLGDNDTDKLIF. The chain recombines TRDV2 with TRDJ1; TRDD3 matches at 11 bases. Germline CDR1 reads GEAIGNYY; CDR2 reads EKD. V dropped 3 bases and J dropped 0; count of bases not matched to a gene: 8. The CDR3 runs 17 residues.

The chain couples TRDV2 to TRDJ1; D is unresolved. V was cut by 5 bases and J by 3 bases, with 27 bases left in between. CDR1 and CDR2 (germline): GEAIGNYY, EKD. This CDR3 comprises 18 residues. The CDR3 loop is CACAQLRSRAYGADKLIF. CDR3 DNA sequence: TGTGCCTGTGCCCAGTTACGATCGCGGGCTTACGGGGCCGATAAACTCATCTTT.